The next 19 T cell receptor beta chains were all read from a single sample in a study of OX40 agonist ivuxolimab in advanced cancers. Libraries were prepared by immunoSEQ multiplex PCR; TCRdb keeps only in-frame clonotypes and omits some of them. The table lists 77,000 or so clones, around 80% of them singletons. The starting material was CD4+ or CD8+ T cells sorted from blood, obtained in a trial of the OX40 agonist ivuxolimab. The receptors were sampled from an adult with an advanced solid tumor such as melanoma, head and neck, liver or kidney cancer.

V is TRBV4-1 and J is TRBJ1-2; 10 bases agree with TRBD1. After removal of 6 bases from V and 4 bases from J, the junction contained 14 bases not matched to a gene. Germline CDR1 is MGHRA and CDR2 is YSYEKL. The CDR3 is 17 amino acids. The CDR3 sequence: CASRGTGAAGGGYGYTF. CDR3 nucleotide sequence: TGCGCCAGCAGGGGGACAGGGGCCGCCGGGGGGGGCTATGGCTACACCTTC.

The chain has TRBV11-2 and TRBJ1-2, with 10 nucleotides matching TRBD1. Germline CDR1 and CDR2: SGHAT and FQNNGV. CDR3 length: 16 amino acids. The junction had 10 bases not matched to a gene; V was cut back by 5 bases and J by 4 bases. CDR3 DNA: TGTGCCAGCAGCCTAACAGGACAGGGGGGGAGCTATGGCTACACCTTC. Translation gives CASSLTGQGGSYGYTF.

This sequence joins TRBV15 and TRBJ2-5, with D possibly TRBD2 on 6 matching bases. The J call may be mistaken, given a closer DNA end match to TRBJ2-7. This CDR3 contains 17 residues. From germline, CDR1 is LNHNV and CDR2 YYDKDF (reference sequence). CDR3 bases: TGTGCCACCAGCAGAGACCTGGGGGGTATTTTGGTCTACGAGCAGTACTTC. Residues: CATSRDLGGILVYEQYF.

The chain couples TRBV7-3 to TRBJ2-1, with 16 bases identical to TRBD2. V lost 5 bases to trimming and J lost 8 bases; unmatched junction nucleotides: 18. CDR1 is SGHTA and CDR2 is FQGTGA in the germline V gene. The CDR3 spans 20 residues. The CDR3 sequence is CASSRQNTGTSGRARYEQFF. CDR3 bases: TGTGCCAGCAGCCGCCAAAATACCGGGACTAGCGGGAGGGCCAGGTATGAGCAGTTCTTC.

This rearrangement joins TRBV9 to TRBJ2-7; D perhaps matches TRBD2 (6 bases). V gave up 0 bases and J gave up 2 bases, with 12 bases separating them. This CDR3 spans 15 amino acids. Germline V gene data show CDR1 as SGDLS and CDR2 as YYNGEE. The CDR3 coding sequence is TGTGCCAGCAGCGTAGTCCCGGGACTCACCTACGAGCAGTACTTC. Its protein is CASSVVPGLTYEQYF.

The chain carries TRBV29-1 and TRBJ2-7; D possibly corresponds to TRBD1 (6 bases). Germline CDR1 and CDR2: SQVTM and ANQGSEA. This CDR3 has 16 residues. Trimming pared 3 bases from V and 2 bases from J, leaving 20 bases between. The CDR3 protein is CSVDGASPGQTYEQYF. CDR3 sequence (DNA): TGCAGCGTTGATGGCGCGTCGCCGGGACAAACCTACGAGCAGTACTTC.

This clone came up a few times. The V and J genes are TRBV27 and TRBJ2-2; TRBD1 matches at 7 bases. CDR3 length: 13 residues. Germline V CDR1 and CDR2: MNHEY, SMNVEV (reference sequence). V shed 7 bases, J shed 7 bases, and the junction held 6 bases outside the gene matches. CDR3 in amino acids: CASNRQGGGELFF. CDR3 DNA sequence: TGTGCCAGCAATCGACAGGGTGGCGGGGAGCTGTTTTTT.

Concerning this clone itself: Other DNA sequences in this sample translate to the same CDR3. The chain recombines TRBV7-2 with TRBJ2-6; D is uncertain. V was pared by 1 base and J by 4 bases, with 5 bases between. This CDR3 contains 14 residues. The germline CDR1 and CDR2 sequences are SGHTA and FQGNSA. The CDR3 here is CASSLGRGANVLTF. In nucleotides, the CDR3 is TGTGCCAGCAGCTTAGGTCGCGGGGCCAACGTCCTGACTTTC.

The chain recombines TRBV13 with TRBJ2-1, with D hard to call. Germline V gives CDR1 PRHDT, CDR2 FYEKMQ (reference sequence). Between the trimmed V and J ends, which lost 5 bases and 8 bases, there was a span of 10 bases. CDR3 length: 12 amino acids. The CDR3, as DNA: TGTGCCAGCAGCGGAACTACAGATGAGCAGTTCTTC. Encoded protein: CASSGTTDEQFF. Variable domain in full (rest from reference TRBV13 and TRBJ2-1): AAGVIQSPRHLIKEKRETATLKCYPIPRHDTVYWYQQGPGQDPQFLISFYEKMQSDKGSIPDRFSAQQFSDYHSELNMSSLELGDSALYFCASSGTTDEQFFGPGTRLTVL.

This sequence joins TRBV6-1 and TRBJ2-1; perhaps TRBD1 as D (5 bases). Per the germline V gene, CDR1 is MNHNS and CDR2 is SASEGT. This CDR3 is built from 14 residues. Trimming stripped 7 bases from V and 0 bases from J, with 10 bases between. The CDR3 DNA reads as TGTGCCAGCATCCCTCAGGGCTCCTACAATGAGCAGTTCTTC. It yields the protein CASIPQGSYNEQFF.

This sequence joins TRBV6-5 and TRBJ2-3, with 7 nucleotides matching TRBD2. This CDR3 region has 11 residues. V gave up 6 bases and J gave up 14 bases; unmatched junction bases: 8. CDR1 and CDR2 from the germline V gene are MNHEY and SVGAGI. CDR3 protein: CASSRGGGMYF. Written as DNA, the CDR3 is TGTGCCAGCAGCCGGGGCGGGGGTATGTATTTT.

The chain recombines TRBV28 with TRBJ2-2; 8 bases line up with TRBD1. V was pared by 10 bases and J by 6 bases, with 10 bases of the junction left unmatched. The germline gives CDR1 MDHEN, CDR2 SYDVKM. The CDR3 contains 14 residues. The CDR3 DNA reads TGTGCCATCCTCGGACAGGGAAGGTCCGGGGAGCTGTTTTTT. Protein sequence: CAILGQGRSGELFF.

The chain links TRBV6-5 to TRBJ2-2; no firm D call. V lost 6 bases to trimming and J lost 1 base, with 9 bases between them. Germline V lookup: CDR1 MNHEY, CDR2 SVGAGI. There are 14 residues in the CDR3. The chain's CDR3 is CASSRTWNTGELFF. CDR3 coding DNA: TGTGCCAGCAGCCGGACCTGGAACACCGGGGAGCTGTTTTTT.

The V and J genes are TRBV9 and TRBJ2-3; the D gene is possibly TRBD2 (6 bases). Germline CDR1 is SGDLS and CDR2 is YYNGEE. The V end was cut by 4 bases, the J end by 0 bases, with 18 bases between. The CDR3 runs 17 residues. The CDR3 reads CASSFLSGSLSTDTQYF. The CDR3 nucleotides are TGTGCCAGCAGCTTTCTTAGCGGAAGCCTTAGCACAGATACGCAGTATTTT.

This clone was counted between two and nine times. The CDR3, as DNA: TGTGCCAGCAGTTACTCGGGGGGGGGCAATCAGCCCCAGCATTTT. This sequence encodes CASSYSGGGNQPQHF. The rearrangement links TRBV6-5 to TRBJ1-5, with D perhaps matching TRBD1 (5 bases). Germline CDR1 MNHEY, CDR2 SVGAGI. Trimming cost V 0 bases and J 2 bases, with 8 bases left between them. The CDR3 runs to 15 residues.

This clone appeared many times. The chain carries TRBV7-2 and TRBJ2-7; possibly TRBD1 for D (6 bases). This CDR3 contains 14 residues. From germline, CDR1 is SGHTA and CDR2 FQGNSA. Trimming shortened V by 2 bases and J by 4 bases, and 12 bases separated the two germline ends. The CDR3 DNA reads as TGTGCCAGCAGCTTAATCTCAGGGGTTTACGAGCAGTACTTC. Translation: CASSLISGVYEQYF.

This chain links TRBV6-1 with TRBJ1-2; D ambiguous. Germline lookup yields CDR1 MNHNS and CDR2 SASEGT. This CDR3 contains 15 residues. Trimming removed 6 bases at V and 4 bases at J, with 18 bases between. The CDR3 sequence is CASSDSGRLLYGYTF. As DNA, the CDR3 is TGTGCCAGCAGCGACTCCGGGAGACTCCTCTATGGCTACACCTTC.

V is TRBV7-9 and J is TRBJ1-2; the match to TRBD1 covers 11 bases. J lost 7 bases, V lost 5 bases, and 6 bases had no gene match. The CDR3 length is 14 residues. Germline V gives CDR1 SEHNR, CDR2 FQNEAQ (reference sequence). As DNA, the CDR3 is TGTGCCAGCAGCCACCGGGACAGGGGGTCTGGCTACACCTTC. This codes for CASSHRDRGSGYTF.

The chain is built from TRBV5-4 and TRBJ2-3; the D gene is possibly TRBD1 (6 bases). The ends were cut back, 4 bases at V and 2 bases at J, with 11 bases in the middle. The CDR3 is made up of 14 amino acids. Per germline, CDR1 SGHNT and CDR2 YYREEE (reference sequence). The CDR3 nucleotides are TGTGCCAGCAGCCATACAGGGTCCACAGATACGCAGTATTTT. It yields the protein CASSHTGSTDTQYF.